The clone carrying this T cell receptor (beta chain) was found many times. Its antigen is as yet unknown. V shed 0 bases and J 0 bases; nucleotides not matched to a gene: 5. Germline V gene lookup returns CDR1 LGHNA and CDR2 YSLEER. The CDR3 loop spans 17 amino acids. MiXCR, run by TCRdb on the 5' RACE reads, gives a single entry per CDR3 protein. The table lists some 660,000 distinct CDR3 sequences, 8.6% of them singletons, with around 0.98% in the top ten. This specimen comes from a study of identical twins. Whole-study results and caveats: Cross-sectional statistical analysis was relied on for the conclusions, without the same donors being followed. Invariant populations such as MAIT and iNKT cells could partly muddle zero-insertion analyses.

The sample was also reused in another study, on yellow fever vaccine responses in identical twins.

The sequencing input was PBMCs. The TCR originated in a woman younger than 35 in good health. The chain has TRBV4-3 and TRBJ2-1, with 7 bases aligning to TRBD2. Here the CDR3 DNA reads TGCGCCAGCAGCCAAGACCGCGGGAGCGCCTCCTACAATGAGCAGTTCTTC. This gives the protein CASSQDRGSASYNEQFF.